This T cell receptor beta chain was recovered during a study of human CD8 memory T cell subsets. The CDR3 covers 16 residues. Germline V gives CDR1 MDHEN, CDR2 SYDVKM. TCR beta was sequenced from UMI-tagged 5' RACE libraries. TCRdb processed the 5' RACE reads again and assigns one entry to each CDR3 protein, with no DNA. The sample data list about 6,000 distinct CDR3 sequences. The chain carries TRBV28 and TRBJ2-7; TCRdb gives TRBD1 as the D gene, but with no DNA this cannot be confirmed. The sequence was collected from a human donor in good health. The sequencing input was CD8+ effector memory T cells (TEM) sorted from PBMCs. This sample's subset: effector memory CD8 T cells, CCR7- CD45RO+ CD95+. CDR3 loop: CASSLVEGQGASEQYF.